This is a list of T cell receptor beta chains from one sample in a study of T cell repertoires in cytomegalovirus infection. TCRdb re-called the reads with MiXCR, one entry per CDR3 protein. The table has roughly 310,000 distinct CDR3 sequences, about 28% seen once; the top ten hold 15% to 20%. Antigens for these TCRs are unknown. The specimen was cultured PBMCs, collected from culture after CMV antigen stimulation. These receptors were taken from a human donor in good health (CMV status not recorded). Some clones in this sample may be carry-over from other donors' samples. CDR3s include the opening cysteine and the closing phenylalanine or tryptophan. The D gene is left open where the match is weak. Rows give clone size only sometimes, using once, few, many, or a class for an expanded clone.

size	V	J	D	CDR3	DNA
few	TRBV6-2/TRBV6-3	TRBJ2-7	NA	CASSYYTAYEQYF	TGTGCCAGCAGTTACTACACAGCTTACGAGCAGTACTTC
NA	TRBV11-2	TRBJ2-1	NA	CASSFGQISNEQFF	TGTGCCAGCAGCTTCGGACAGATTTCGAATGAGCAGTTCTTC
few	TRBV19	TRBJ1-6	NA	CASLGTSSSYNSPLHF	TGTGCCAGTCTTGGGACCTCGAGCTCCTATAATTCACCCCTCCACTTT
NA	TRBV11-2	TRBJ1-4	NA	CASRLLTGRNEKLFF	TGTGCCAGCAGGCTCCTCACCGGGAGGAATGAAAAACTGTTTTTT
many	TRBV7-2	TRBJ1-1	NA	CASSLAGSMNTEAFF	TGTGCCAGCAGCTTAGCGGGCAGCATGAACACTGAAGCTTTCTTT
few	TRBV27	TRBJ2-1	NA	CASSQSGGGRVRFF	TGTGCCAGCAGTCAGAGCGGAGGGGGCAGGGTACGGTTCTTC
NA	TRBV5-1	TRBJ2-3	TRBD2	CASSISGGLTTDTQYF	TGCGCCAGCAGCATTAGCGGGGGGCTTACCACAGATACGCAGTATTTT
once	TRBV5-6	TRBJ1-1	NA	CASSPRKGPEAFF	TGTGCCAGCAGCCCCCGTAAGGGGCCTGAAGCTTTCTTT
NA	TRBV5-5	TRBJ2-7	NA	CASSSGAGSVYEQYF	TGTGCCAGCAGCTCCGGTGCAGGGAGTGTATACGAGCAGTACTTC
few	TRBV6-8	TRBJ2-1	NA	CASSMQGLKDNEQFF	TGTGCCAGCAGTATGCAAGGGCTGAAAGACAATGAGCAGTTCTTC
NA	TRBV12-5	TRBJ2-3	NA	CASGSRGALIQAYSTDTQYF	TGTGCTAGTGGTTCTAGAGGCGCCTTAATACAGGCCTACAGCACAGATACGCAGTATTTT
few	TRBV7-8	TRBJ2-7	NA	CASSFPRGGEDLYEQYF	TGTGCCAGCAGCTTTCCCCGGGGTGGTGAGGATTTATACGAGCAGTACTTC
many	TRBV5-1	TRBJ2-1	NA	CASSLEGQGSSYNEQFF	TGCGCCAGCAGCTTGGAAGGCCAGGGAAGCTCCTACAATGAGCAGTTCTTC
NA	TRBV25-1	TRBJ2-3	TRBD2	CASSELLAGGTFLVDTQYF	TGTGCCAGCAGTGAACTGTTAGCGGGAGGGACGTTTCTGGTAGATACGCAGTATTTT
few	TRBV19	TRBJ2-1	TRBD1	CASSPGQGGEQFF	TGTGCCAGTAGCCCGGGACAGGGAGGTGAGCAGTTCTTC
NA	TRBV7-6	TRBJ2-5	NA	CASSHRADRPKETQYF	TGTGCCAGCAGCCACAGGGCCGATAGACCCAAAGAGACCCAGTACTTC
NA	TRBV15	TRBJ1-4	NA	CATSPNRVGEKLFF	TGTGCCACCAGTCCGAACAGGGTCGGAGAAAAACTGTTTTTT
NA	TRBV4-2	TRBJ1-4	NA	CASSQDNENPFF	TGTGCCAGCAGCCAAGATAACGAGAACCCCTTTTTT
NA	TRBV7-4	TRBJ1-4	NA	CASSLREFHEKLFF	TGTGCCAGCAGCCTCCGGGAGTTTCATGAAAAACTGTTTTTT
NA	TRBV11-2	TRBJ1-1	TRBD1	CASSLPYRGRKTEAFF	TGTGCCAGCAGCTTACCTTACAGGGGAAGAAAGACTGAAGCTTTCTTT
NA	TRBV28	TRBJ1-5	NA	CASSKGTSAVINNQPQHF	TGTGCCAGCAGTAAAGGGACATCGGCGGTAATAAACAATCAGCCCCAGCATTTT
once	TRBV5-4	TRBJ2-3	NA	CASSKSRSTDTQYF	TGTGCCAGCAGCAAAAGTCGGTCCACAGATACGCAGTATTTT
few	TRBV5-1	TRBJ1-1	TRBD1	CASSSPYRGNTEAFF	TGCGCCAGCAGCTCACCGTACAGGGGGAACACTGAAGCTTTCTTT
few	TRBV24-1	TRBJ2-1	NA	CATSDSDLGPTYNEQFF	TGTGCCACCAGTGACTCAGACCTAGGACCGACCTACAATGAGCAGTTCTTC
NA	TRBV27	TRBJ2-7	NA	CASSLKGVTYEQYF	TGTGCCAGCAGTTTAAAGGGGGTAACCTACGAGCAGTACTTC
few	TRBV11-3	TRBJ2-1	NA	CASSYTGLGTEQFF	TGTGCCAGCAGCTACACCGGATTAGGAACCGAGCAGTTCTTC
few	TRBV19	TRBJ2-2	NA	CASLRAGELFF	TGTGCCAGCCTCCGGGCCGGGGAGCTGTTTTTT
NA	TRBV28	TRBJ1-5	NA	CASISPGLSNQPQHF	TGTGCCAGCATTTCACCGGGACTGAGCAATCAGCCCCAGCATTTT
few	TRBV28	TRBJ2-1	NA	CASSFSLISYNEQFF	TGTGCCAGCAGTTTTTCCTTAATCTCCTACAATGAGCAGTTCTTC
NA	TRBV20-1	TRBJ2-3	NA	CSAVSREPDTDTQYF	TGCAGTGCAGTCTCGAGGGAGCCGGACACAGATACGCAGTATTTT
many	TRBV7-2	TRBJ2-4	NA	CASSRQEGKNIQYF	TGTGCCAGCAGCCGACAGGAGGGCAAAAACATTCAGTACTTC
NA	TRBV6-5	TRBJ1-3	NA	CASSRTDGNTIYF	TGTGCCAGCAGTCGGACAGACGGAAACACCATATATTTT